The rows below give T cell receptor beta chains drawn from one sample of a study of OX40 agonist ivuxolimab in advanced cancers. TCRdb's table, derived via immunoSEQ multiplex PCR, lists solely in-frame clones and lacks some. The sample shows tens of thousands of clones, 90% to 95% of them seen only once. The sequencing used CD4+ or CD8+ T cells sorted from blood, collected in a trial of the OX40 agonist ivuxolimab. These receptors were collected from an adult with an advanced solid tumor such as melanoma, head and neck, liver or kidney cancer. CDR3s include the opening cysteine and the closing phenylalanine or tryptophan. Fields, in order: clone size, D gene, J gene, V gene, CDR3 DNA, CDR3 protein. The D gene is left open where the match is weak. Clone sizes are given selectively: once, few, many, or a class where the clone is expanded.

clone size: NA
D gene: NA
J gene: TRBJ2-2
V gene: TRBV5-4
CDR3 DNA: TGTGCCAGCAGCGGTGGGACGGGCACCGGGGAGCTGTTTTTT
CDR3 protein: CASSGGTGTGELFF

clone size: NA
D gene: TRBD2
J gene: TRBJ2-3
V gene: TRBV9
CDR3 DNA: TGTGCCAGCAGCGTTTACGTCGGGAGGGTGGCAGATACGCAGTATTTT
CDR3 protein: CASSVYVGRVADTQYF

clone size: NA
D gene: NA
J gene: TRBJ1-1
V gene: TRBV28
CDR3 DNA: TGTGCCAGCAGTTTATTTGGGGGTATGTACACTGAAGCTTTCTTT
CDR3 protein: CASSLFGGMYTEAFF

clone size: NA
D gene: NA
J gene: TRBJ1-1
V gene: TRBV11-1
CDR3 DNA: TGTGCCAGCAGCTTACCGGGGGCGCGGAGCACTGAAGCTTTCTTT
CDR3 protein: CASSLPGARSTEAFF

clone size: NA
D gene: NA
J gene: TRBJ2-5
V gene: TRBV6-5
CDR3 DNA: TGTGCCAGCAGTTACTCGGGGACCCAGTACTTC
CDR3 protein: CASSYSGTQYF

clone size: once
D gene: NA
J gene: TRBJ1-2
V gene: TRBV28
CDR3 DNA: TGTGCCAGCAGTTTAAATCTCGGCAGCGTAAATGGCTACACCTTC
CDR3 protein: CASSLNLGSVNGYTF

clone size: NA
D gene: TRBD1
J gene: TRBJ2-7
V gene: TRBV7-6
CDR3 DNA: TGTGCCAGCAGCTTAGTCCGGGACAGCACCTACGAGCAGTACTTC
CDR3 protein: CASSLVRDSTYEQYF

clone size: NA
D gene: TRBD1
J gene: TRBJ2-1
V gene: TRBV5-6
CDR3 DNA: TGTGCCAGCAGCCTAGGACAGGGGAATGAGCAGTTCTTC
CDR3 protein: CASSLGQGNEQFF

clone size: NA
D gene: TRBD2
J gene: TRBJ2-7
V gene: TRBV5-1
CDR3 DNA: TGCGCCAGCAGCTTTATCAGCGGGAGTACCTACGAGCAGTACTTC
CDR3 protein: CASSFISGSTYEQYF

clone size: NA
D gene: NA
J gene: TRBJ1-3
V gene: TRBV5-1
CDR3 DNA: TGCGCCAGCAGCTTGCTGCGACTCATAGAGATCACCATATATTTT
CDR3 protein: CASSLLRLIEITIYF

clone size: NA
D gene: NA
J gene: TRBJ1-5
V gene: TRBV28
CDR3 DNA: TGTGCCAGCAGTTTAGACAGACGCAATCAGCCCCAGCATTTT
CDR3 protein: CASSLDRRNQPQHF

clone size: once
D gene: TRBD1
J gene: TRBJ1-5
V gene: TRBV2
CDR3 DNA: TGTGCCAGCAGAGCATCGGACAGGGCTGATTTTACTAGCAATCAGCCCCAGCATTTT
CDR3 protein: CASRASDRADFTSNQPQHF

clone size: NA
D gene: TRBD1
J gene: TRBJ1-1
V gene: TRBV19
CDR3 DNA: TGTGCCAGTAGAATTCGGACAGGGGTGGGCACTGAAGCTTTCTTT
CDR3 protein: CASRIRTGVGTEAFF

clone size: NA
D gene: TRBD1
J gene: TRBJ1-1
V gene: TRBV5-1
CDR3 DNA: TGCGCCAGCAGCTTGGCGGGACAGGGGGCTTTCACTGAAGCTTTCTTT
CDR3 protein: CASSLAGQGAFTEAFF

clone size: NA
D gene: NA
J gene: TRBJ1-5
V gene: TRBV30
CDR3 DNA: TGTGCCTGGAGTCGGGCAATCAATCAGCCCCAGCATTTT
CDR3 protein: CAWSRAINQPQHF

clone size: NA
D gene: NA
J gene: TRBJ2-3
V gene: TRBV5-1
CDR3 DNA: TGCGCCAGCACCCAGGCAGGGACAGATACGCAGTATTTT
CDR3 protein: CASTQAGTDTQYF

clone size: NA
D gene: NA
J gene: TRBJ1-1
V gene: TRBV20-1
CDR3 DNA: TGCAGTGCCTACAGGAACACTGAAGCTTTCTTT
CDR3 protein: CSAYRNTEAFF

clone size: NA
D gene: NA
J gene: TRBJ1-1
V gene: TRBV9
CDR3 DNA: TGTGCCAGCAGCGCACGACCGACAGAGACCCTGAACACTGAAGCTTTCTTT
CDR3 protein: CASSARPTETLNTEAFF

clone size: NA
D gene: NA
J gene: TRBJ2-5
V gene: TRBV5-4
CDR3 DNA: TGTGCCAGCAGCGGGGCCCTTCAAGAGACCCAGTACTTC
CDR3 protein: CASSGALQETQYF

clone size: NA
D gene: NA
J gene: TRBJ1-1
V gene: TRBV6-6
CDR3 DNA: TGTGCCAGCAGCCGACAGCTCAACACTGAAGCTTTCTTT
CDR3 protein: CASSRQLNTEAFF

clone size: few
D gene: TRBD1
J gene: TRBJ2-3
V gene: TRBV28
CDR3 DNA: TGTGCCAGCAGCTCCAGGGGGCGCACAGATACGCAGTATTTT
CDR3 protein: CASSSRGRTDTQYF

clone size: few
D gene: NA
J gene: TRBJ2-4
V gene: TRBV18
CDR3 DNA: TGTGCCAGCTCCCCCTTAGGCAAAAACATTCAGTACTTC
CDR3 protein: CASSPLGKNIQYF

clone size: few
D gene: NA
J gene: TRBJ1-2
V gene: TRBV7-9
CDR3 DNA: TGTGCCAGCAGCCCGGTTAGTCCCCGAGGCTACACCTTC
CDR3 protein: CASSPVSPRGYTF

clone size: NA
D gene: TRBD2
J gene: TRBJ2-4
V gene: TRBV19
CDR3 DNA: TGTGCCAGTTCATATGCCGGGGGGGGCACGGCCAAAAACATTCAGTACTTC
CDR3 protein: CASSYAGGGTAKNIQYF

clone size: NA
D gene: NA
J gene: TRBJ2-2
V gene: TRBV5-1
CDR3 DNA: TGCGCCAGCAGCTTTAGAGTTGCGAACACCGGGGAGCTGTTTTTT
CDR3 protein: CASSFRVANTGELFF

clone size: once
D gene: NA
J gene: TRBJ2-7
V gene: TRBV2
CDR3 DNA: TGTGCCAGCAGGTGGGGATCCTACGAGCAGTACTTC
CDR3 protein: CASRWGSYEQYF

clone size: once
D gene: TRBD1
J gene: TRBJ1-1
V gene: TRBV15
CDR3 DNA: TGTGCCACCAGCAGAAAAGGGGGACAGGCGGCGACTGAAGCTTTCTTT
CDR3 protein: CATSRKGGQAATEAFF

clone size: once
D gene: TRBD2
J gene: TRBJ2-7
V gene: TRBV19
CDR3 DNA: TGTGCCAGTAGTAGTCTAGCGGGAGGTTACGAGCAGTACTTC
CDR3 protein: CASSSLAGGYEQYF

clone size: NA
D gene: NA
J gene: TRBJ1-3
V gene: TRBV4-1
CDR3 DNA: TGCGCCAGCAGCCAAGTCGGGGGAAACACCATATATTTT
CDR3 protein: CASSQVGGNTIYF

clone size: once
D gene: NA
J gene: TRBJ2-2
V gene: TRBV7-6
CDR3 DNA: TGTGCCAGCACGCCGACCAGCGGGACAGAGAACACCGGGGAGCTGTTTTTT
CDR3 protein: CASTPTSGTENTGELFF

clone size: once
D gene: NA
J gene: TRBJ2-5
V gene: TRBV7-8
CDR3 DNA: TGTGCCAGCAGCTTAGGGGTACGAGCGGTCCCCTACCAAGAGACCCAGTACTTC
CDR3 protein: CASSLGVRAVPYQETQYF

clone size: NA
D gene: TRBD1
J gene: TRBJ1-4
V gene: TRBV16
CDR3 DNA: TGTGCCAGCAGCCAATTGCTGGGACAGGTGGAACTGTTTTTT
CDR3 protein: CASSQLLGQVELFF

clone size: NA
D gene: TRBD1
J gene: TRBJ2-6
V gene: TRBV7-2
CDR3 DNA: TGTGCCAGCAGCTTTCGGGACAGGGGGCTTGGGGCCAACGTCCTGACTTTC
CDR3 protein: CASSFRDRGLGANVLTF

clone size: NA
D gene: TRBD1
J gene: TRBJ1-2
V gene: TRBV6-5
CDR3 DNA: TGTGCCAGCAGTAAACTACAGGGGAACTATGGCTACACCTTC
CDR3 protein: CASSKLQGNYGYTF

clone size: NA
D gene: NA
J gene: TRBJ2-7
V gene: TRBV30
CDR3 DNA: TGTGCCTGGGCCCGCGGGGAAGGATACGAGCAGTACTTC
CDR3 protein: CAWARGEGYEQYF

clone size: NA
D gene: TRBD2
J gene: TRBJ2-7
V gene: TRBV2
CDR3 DNA: TGTGCCAGCAGGGGAACTAGCGGGAGGCGCAACGAGCAGTACTTC
CDR3 protein: CASRGTSGRRNEQYF

clone size: NA
D gene: TRBD2
J gene: TRBJ2-2
V gene: TRBV19
CDR3 DNA: TGTGCCAGTAGTATTGAACTAGCGGACACCGGGGAGCTGTTTTTT
CDR3 protein: CASSIELADTGELFF

clone size: NA
D gene: NA
J gene: TRBJ1-6
V gene: TRBV10-1
CDR3 DNA: TGCGCCAGCAGTGAGTCGATCGTGTCACCCCTCCACTTT
CDR3 protein: CASSESIVSPLHF

clone size: once
D gene: NA
J gene: TRBJ1-1
V gene: TRBV5-1
CDR3 DNA: TGCGCCAGCAGCTTGGGACTCCAGAACACTGAAGCTTTCTTT
CDR3 protein: CASSLGLQNTEAFF

clone size: NA
D gene: NA
J gene: TRBJ2-2
V gene: TRBV7-8
CDR3 DNA: TGTGCCAGCAGCTTAGGGGGTTGGGGAAACACCGGGGAGCTGTTTTTT
CDR3 protein: CASSLGGWGNTGELFF

clone size: NA
D gene: TRBD1
J gene: TRBJ1-2
V gene: TRBV6-5
CDR3 DNA: TGTGCCAGCAGGCCTCCGGGACAGGGGGCTCGGGGCTACACCTTC
CDR3 protein: CASRPPGQGARGYTF

clone size: NA
D gene: TRBD2
J gene: TRBJ2-1
V gene: TRBV9
CDR3 DNA: TGTGCCAGCAGCGGTCTAGCGGGAGGGGGTGAGCAGTTCTTC
CDR3 protein: CASSGLAGGGEQFF

clone size: once
D gene: NA
J gene: TRBJ1-4
V gene: TRBV28
CDR3 DNA: TGTGCCAGCAGTTCCAACCTTCGGGAAAAACTGTTTTTT
CDR3 protein: CASSSNLREKLFF

clone size: once
D gene: NA
J gene: TRBJ1-4
V gene: TRBV18
CDR3 DNA: TGTGCCAGCTCACCACGAGCTTTGACAGATTTTAATGAAAAACTGTTTTTT
CDR3 protein: CASSPRALTDFNEKLFF

clone size: once
D gene: NA
J gene: TRBJ1-2
V gene: TRBV29-1
CDR3 DNA: TGCAGCGTTGAAGTGGCAGGACTAGAGGGCTACACCTTC
CDR3 protein: CSVEVAGLEGYTF

clone size: NA
D gene: TRBD2
J gene: TRBJ2-1
V gene: TRBV12-5
CDR3 DNA: TGTGCTAGTGGTTTGGTTAAGGGCGGGGGGGCCTACAATGAGCAGTTCTTC
CDR3 protein: CASGLVKGGGAYNEQFF

clone size: NA
D gene: TRBD1
J gene: TRBJ1-4
V gene: TRBV11-2
CDR3 DNA: TGTGCCAGCAGCTCGGGACAGACTAATGAAAAACTGTTTTTT
CDR3 protein: CASSSGQTNEKLFF

clone size: NA
D gene: NA
J gene: TRBJ1-3
V gene: TRBV9
CDR3 DNA: TGTGCCAGCAGCGAGACGGGACTCCTAACGTCTGGAAACACCATATATTTT
CDR3 protein: CASSETGLLTSGNTIYF

clone size: NA
D gene: NA
J gene: TRBJ2-1
V gene: TRBV27
CDR3 DNA: TGTGCCAGCAGTTTAGAGGGTGAGCAGTTCTTC
CDR3 protein: CASSLEGEQFF

clone size: NA
D gene: TRBD1
J gene: TRBJ2-7
V gene: TRBV15
CDR3 DNA: TGTGCCACCAGACAGGGGCCTTCTGGAAACGAGCAGTACTTC
CDR3 protein: CATRQGPSGNEQYF

clone size: NA
D gene: TRBD1
J gene: TRBJ2-7
V gene: TRBV7-3
CDR3 DNA: TGTGCCAGCAGCTTAGGGGACAGGGGACTCTACGAGCAGTACTTC
CDR3 protein: CASSLGDRGLYEQYF

clone size: NA
D gene: TRBD2
J gene: TRBJ2-5
V gene: TRBV28
CDR3 DNA: TGTGCCAGCAGCCTAGCGGGAGTTGGCCAGTACTTC
CDR3 protein: CASSLAGVGQYF

clone size: NA
D gene: TRBD1
J gene: TRBJ2-1
V gene: TRBV7-9
CDR3 DNA: TGTGCCAGCAGCTTAGCGCCGGACAGGATAAGCTACAATGAGCAGTTCTTC
CDR3 protein: CASSLAPDRISYNEQFF

clone size: NA
D gene: TRBD2
J gene: TRBJ2-5
V gene: TRBV5-6
CDR3 DNA: TGTGCCAGCAGCTTGGGGGGAGGGCCGGGGGAGACCCAGTACTTC
CDR3 protein: CASSLGGGPGETQYF

clone size: NA
D gene: NA
J gene: TRBJ1-1
V gene: TRBV23-1
CDR3 DNA: TGCGCCAGCAGTCCCACAGAAAACACTGAAGCTTTCTTT
CDR3 protein: CASSPTENTEAFF

clone size: few
D gene: NA
J gene: TRBJ2-7
V gene: TRBV19
CDR3 DNA: TGTGCCAGTAGTATAGCTGCCGGCGGACTGACCTCCTACGAGCAGTACTTC
CDR3 protein: CASSIAAGGLTSYEQYF

clone size: NA
D gene: NA
J gene: TRBJ2-1
V gene: TRBV7-3
CDR3 DNA: TGTGCCACCGGGGATGGCAATGAGCAGTTCTTC
CDR3 protein: CATGDGNEQFF